Reported below is one T cell receptor (beta chain). Its antigen is unidentified. While the first cohort had 600 to 750 subjects, the donors belonged to the separate validation cohort of roughly 130 subjects. Trimming shortened V by 3 bases and J by 7 bases, and 12 bases separated the two germline ends. CDR1 is SQVTM and CDR2 is ANQGSEA in the germline V gene. This CDR3 has 12 amino acids. The data belong to a study of cytomegalovirus exposure and HLA in healthy donors. Study-level background: The approximately 120 validation repertoires used the same platform as the roughly 670 first-cohort repertoires, a later analysis reported. General study findings and limits: The tendency of first-cohort TCR clusters to co-occur in the 120 or so validation repertoires was the finding of a later analysis. Reportedly, cytomegalovirus status was diagnosed with high sensitivity and specificity.

Here immunoSEQ multiplex PCR was the method, and the copy in TCRdb shows in-frame clones only, minus some. This repertoire shows some 160,000 clones, around 90% found once; its top ten account for 3%. This sequence joins TRBV29-1 and TRBJ2-5; D not resolved. The source of this sequence is a man aged 18 to 30 in good health and CMV-seronegative. The sequenced sample consisted of PBMCs. In DNA form, the CDR3 reads TGCAGCGTTGACGTCCCGGTGCGGACCCAGTACTTC. Encoded protein: CSVDVPVRTQYF. Combining the CDR3 with reference TRBV29-1 and TRBJ2-5 gives the whole variable domain SAVISQKPSRDICQRGTSLTIQCQVDSQVTMMFWYRQQPGQSLTLIATANQGSEATYESGFVIDKFPISRPNLTFSTLTVSNMSPEDSSIYLCSVDVPVRTQYFGPGTRLLVL.